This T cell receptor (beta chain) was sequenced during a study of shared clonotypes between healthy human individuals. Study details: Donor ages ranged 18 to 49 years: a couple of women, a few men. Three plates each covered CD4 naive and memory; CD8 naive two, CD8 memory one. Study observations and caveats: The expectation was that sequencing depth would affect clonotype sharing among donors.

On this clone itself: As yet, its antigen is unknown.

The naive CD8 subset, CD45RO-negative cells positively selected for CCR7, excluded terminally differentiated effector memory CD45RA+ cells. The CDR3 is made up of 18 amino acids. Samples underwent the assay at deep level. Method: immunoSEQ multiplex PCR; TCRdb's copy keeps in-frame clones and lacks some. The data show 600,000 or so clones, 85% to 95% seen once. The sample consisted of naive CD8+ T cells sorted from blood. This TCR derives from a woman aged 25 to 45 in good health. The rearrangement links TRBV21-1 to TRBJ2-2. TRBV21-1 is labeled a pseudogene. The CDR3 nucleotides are TGTGCCAGCAGCAAGGGACCTTTTGGAGAATTGGACACCGGGGAGCTGTTTTTT. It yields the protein CASSKGPFGELDTGELFF.